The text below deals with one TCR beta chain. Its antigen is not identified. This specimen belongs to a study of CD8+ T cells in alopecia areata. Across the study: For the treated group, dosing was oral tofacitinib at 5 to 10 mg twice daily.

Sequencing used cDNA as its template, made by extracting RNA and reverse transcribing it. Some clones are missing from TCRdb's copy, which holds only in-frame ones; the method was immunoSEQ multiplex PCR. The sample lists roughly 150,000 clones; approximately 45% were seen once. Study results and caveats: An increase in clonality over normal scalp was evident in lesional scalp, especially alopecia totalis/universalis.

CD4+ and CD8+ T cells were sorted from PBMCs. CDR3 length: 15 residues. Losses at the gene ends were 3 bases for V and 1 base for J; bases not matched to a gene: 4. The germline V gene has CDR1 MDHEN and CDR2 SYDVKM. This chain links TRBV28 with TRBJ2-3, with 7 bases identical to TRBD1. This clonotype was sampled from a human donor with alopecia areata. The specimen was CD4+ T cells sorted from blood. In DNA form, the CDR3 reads TGTGCCAGCAGTTTGAGGGGGCTGGGCACAGATACGCAGTATTTT. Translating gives CASSLRGLGTDTQYF.